Following are 17 T cell receptor beta chains from one sample sequenced in a study of blood T cell repertoires in COVID-19. Assay used: immunoSEQ multiplex PCR; TCRdb lists only in-frame clones, some missing. The data contain fewer than 90,000 clones, roughly 89% of them singletons. The specimen was peripheral blood. These receptors originate from a man aged 25-40 years with acute or convalescent COVID-19.

A single count supports this clone. The chain couples TRBV30 to TRBJ2-1, with D tentatively TRBD2 (5 bases). Germline values: CDR1 GTSNPN, CDR2 SVGIG (reference sequence). V was shortened by 1 base and J by 7 bases, with 11 bases between the two germline ends. There are 13 residues in the CDR3. CDR3: CAWSAGSRNEQFF. The DNA of the CDR3 is TGTGCCTGGAGTGCGGGGAGTAGGAATGAGCAGTTCTTC.

The CDR3 coding sequence is TGTGCCAGCTCCCGTGCCCGCGATCAGCCCCAGCATTTT. Translated: CASSRARDQPQHF. This rearrangement joins TRBV18 to TRBJ1-5; no clear D gene. The CDR3 spans 13 residues. Germline lookup yields CDR1 KGHSH and CDR2 LQKENI. The ends were cut back, 6 bases at V and 5 bases at J, with 11 bases in the middle.

The rearrangement joins TRBV5-5 to TRBJ2-1; 13 positions match TRBD2. Germline V lookup: CDR1 SGHKS, CDR2 YYEKEE (reference sequence). The V gene end was trimmed by 2 bases and the J gene end by 9 bases; junction bases not matched to a gene: 8. This CDR3 has 16 amino acids. The CDR3 DNA sequence: TGTGCCAGCAGCTTAACTACTAGCGGGAGGGCCGTTGAGCAGTTCTTC. Translating gives CASSLTTSGRAVEQFF.

V is TRBV7-9 and J is TRBJ2-1, with D tentatively TRBD2 (6 bases). The germline V and J ends were trimmed by 1 base and 0 bases, with 10 bases remaining between them. Per germline, CDR1 SEHNR and CDR2 FQNEAQ (reference sequence). The CDR3 extends over 16 amino acids. The CDR3 DNA is TGTGCCAGCAGCTTAGGTACCGGGAGCTCCTACAATGAGCAGTTCTTC. Translation gives CASSLGTGSSYNEQFF.

The chain couples TRBV11-3 to TRBJ2-1; D is uncertain. The CDR3 has 10 amino acids. Trimming left V 5 bases short and J 11 bases short, with 7 bases between. The germline V gene encodes CDR1 SGHNT and CDR2 YENEEA. As DNA, the CDR3 is TGTGCCAGCAGCGCAGGCAAGCAGTTCTTC. It yields the protein CASSAGKQFF.

V is TRBV12-3 or TRBV12-4 and J is TRBJ1-4; D may be TRBD1 (5 bases). V was clipped by 2 bases and J by 8 bases, with 9 bases between them. This CDR3 is built from 13 residues. The chain's CDR3 is CASSLREGEKLFF. In nucleotides, the CDR3 is TGTGCCAGCAGTTTACGGGAGGGGGAAAAACTGTTTTTT.

CDR3 residues: CASTQRGVTPYSYEQYF. The CDR3 DNA sequence: TGCGCCAGCACCCAGCGGGGAGTGACGCCGTACTCCTACGAGCAGTACTTC. The chain couples TRBV23-1 to TRBJ2-7; 7 bases align to TRBD2. TRBV23-1 is an open reading frame, and its role is uncertain. This CDR3 is 17 amino acids long. The trim removed 7 bases at V and 0 bases at J, leaving 15 bases unmatched.

The chain uses TRBV28 and TRBJ2-7, with 8 bases fitting TRBD1. With V trimmed by 5 bases and J by 7 bases, 10 bases remained unmatched. The CDR3 is made up of 14 amino acids. Germline CDR1 is MDHEN and CDR2 is SYDVKM. CDR3 sequence: CASSPTGVPREQYF. In nucleotides, the CDR3 is TGTGCCAGCAGTCCGACAGGGGTGCCGAGGGAGCAGTACTTC.

The gene calls are TRBV3-1 (or the pseudogene TRBV3-2) and TRBJ2-1; possibly TRBD2 for D (6 bases). V dropped 1 base and J dropped 7 bases, with 14 bases sitting between them. Germline V CDR1 and CDR2: LGHDT, YNNKEL (reference sequence). This CDR3 comprises 15 residues. The CDR3 reads CASSQGGGSGNEQFF. CDR3 bases: TGTGCCAGCAGCCAAGGGGGCGGCAGCGGGAATGAGCAGTTCTTC.

This rearrangement joins TRBV7-3 to TRBJ1-1; no clear D. This CDR3 is 13 amino acids long. CDR1 and CDR2 from the germline V gene are SGHTA and FQGTGA. V was shortened by 3 bases and J by 5 bases, with 10 bases between the two germline ends. The CDR3 here is CASSFNPRTEAFF. DNA for the CDR3: TGTGCCAGCAGCTTCAACCCTCGGACTGAAGCTTTCTTT.

The V call is TRBV15, the J call TRBJ2-1; TRBD1 matches 9 bases. The V gene end was trimmed by 1 base and the J gene end by 7 bases; junction bases not matched to a gene: 5. Germline V lookup: CDR1 LNHNV, CDR2 YYDKDF (reference sequence). The CDR3 contains 15 residues. CDR3 DNA sequence: TGTGCCACCAGCAGAGTGGACAGGGGTTGGAATGAGCAGTTCTTC. Translated: CATSRVDRGWNEQFF.

V and J are TRBV4-3 and TRBJ1-1; D gene ambiguous. The CDR3 is 13 amino acids. Trimming removed 4 bases at V and 0 bases at J, with 6 bases between. In germline, CDR1 is LGHNA, CDR2 YSLEER. The CDR3 coding sequence is TGCGCCAGCAGCCTTACGGTGAACACTGAAGCTTTCTTT. Protein: CASSLTVNTEAFF.

The chain recombines TRBV19 with TRBJ2-7; D possibly corresponds to TRBD1 (6 bases). Trimming took off 1 base at V and 3 bases at J, with 22 bases between the two ends. This CDR3 region has 18 residues. CDR1 is LNHDA and CDR2 is SQIVND in the germline V gene (reference sequence). The CDR3 loop is CASSIVLVGDRTNYEQYF. As DNA, the CDR3 is TGTGCCAGTAGTATAGTCTTGGTTGGTGACAGGACAAACTACGAGCAGTACTTC.

The chain recombines TRBV28 with TRBJ1-5; D unclear. The CDR3 runs to 14 residues. The germline V and J ends were trimmed by 6 bases and 4 bases, with 13 bases remaining between them. Looked up from germline, CDR1 is MDHEN and CDR2 is SYDVKM. CDR3 sequence: CASRPGGRNQPQHF. The CDR3 DNA reads as TGTGCCAGCAGGCCCGGAGGGCGGAATCAGCCCCAGCATTTT.

In its sample, this clone was seen a few times. The chain joins TRBV4-3 to TRBJ1-6, with 11 bases matching TRBD1. Germline V lookup: CDR1 LGHNA, CDR2 YSLEER. This CDR3 is built from 15 residues. With V trimmed by 3 bases and J by 6 bases, 1 base remained unmatched. Written as DNA, the CDR3 is TGCGCCAGCAGCCAGGGACAGGGGGTTAATTCACCCCTCCACTTT. Translation: CASSQGQGVNSPLHF.

The chain employs TRBV30 and TRBJ2-5; 14 nucleotides line up with TRBD2. Germline trimming cut 5 bases from V and 4 bases from J; bases unmatched to any gene: 12. The length of the CDR3 is 17 residues. CDR1 and CDR2 (germline): GTSNPN, SVGIG (reference sequence). The CDR3 nucleotides read TGTGCCTGGGGGACTAGCGGGAGTAGGGGTCGCGGAGAGACCCAGTACTTC. Translating it yields CAWGTSGSRGRGETQYF.

The chain couples TRBV7-2 to TRBJ2-3, with 10 bases aligning to TRBD1. Germline CDR1 is SGHTA and CDR2 is FQGNSA. V gave up 8 bases and J gave up 5 bases; unmatched junction bases: 4. The CDR3 covers 13 residues. CDR3 sequence reads: CASGQGVGDTQYF. CDR3 in DNA: TGTGCCAGCGGACAGGGGGTGGGAGATACGCAGTATTTT.